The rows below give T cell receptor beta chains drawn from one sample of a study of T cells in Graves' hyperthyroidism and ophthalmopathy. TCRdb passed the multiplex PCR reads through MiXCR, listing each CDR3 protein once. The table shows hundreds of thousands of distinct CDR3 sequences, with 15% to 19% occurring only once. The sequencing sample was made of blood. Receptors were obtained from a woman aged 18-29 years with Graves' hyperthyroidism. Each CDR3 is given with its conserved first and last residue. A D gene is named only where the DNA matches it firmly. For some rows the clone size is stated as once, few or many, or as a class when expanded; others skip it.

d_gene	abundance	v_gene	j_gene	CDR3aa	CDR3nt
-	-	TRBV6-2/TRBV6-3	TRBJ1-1	CASSYSRTGNTEAFF	TGTGCCAGCAGTTATAGCCGGACGGGGAACACTGAAGCTTTCTTT
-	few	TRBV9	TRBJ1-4	CASSSRGGEKLFF	TGTGCCAGCAGTTCGAGGGGGGGGGAAAAACTGTTTTTT
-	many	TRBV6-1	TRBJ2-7	CASSPYEQYF	TGTGCCAGCAGCCCCTACGAGCAGTACTTC
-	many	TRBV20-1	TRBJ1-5	CSARVSGKRNQPQHF	TGCAGTGCTAGAGTATCAGGAAAACGAAATCAGCCCCAGCATTTT
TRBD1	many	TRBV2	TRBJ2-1	CASRAGTGDFNEQFF	TGTGCCAGCAGGGCCGGGACAGGGGATTTCAATGAGCAGTTCTTC
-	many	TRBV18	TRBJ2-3	CASSPRRPPDTQYF	TGTGCCAGCTCACCACGAAGGCCCCCTGATACGCAGTATTTT
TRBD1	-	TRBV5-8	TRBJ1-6	CASSEDRGGNNSPLHF	TGTGCCAGCAGCGAAGACAGGGGTGGGAATAATTCACCCCTCCACTTT
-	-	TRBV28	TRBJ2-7	CASSFTQERPDRSTSYEQYF	TGTGCCAGCAGTTTCACCCAAGAACGACCAGACAGGTCTACCTCCTACGAGCAGTACTTC
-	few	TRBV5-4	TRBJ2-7	CASSFRGPSYEQYF	TGTGCCAGCAGCTTTAGGGGACCCTCATACGAGCAGTACTTC
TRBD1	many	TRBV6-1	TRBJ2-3	CASSYSGRGPDTQYF	TGTGCCAGCAGTTATTCGGGCAGGGGGCCAGATACGCAGTATTTT
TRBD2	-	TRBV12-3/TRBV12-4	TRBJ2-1	CASIGGLETYNEQFF	TGTGCCAGCATTGGGGGACTAGAGACCTACAATGAGCAGTTCTTC
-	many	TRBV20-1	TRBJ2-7	CSASTGYPYEQYF	TGCAGTGCATCGACAGGATATCCCTACGAGCAGTACTTC
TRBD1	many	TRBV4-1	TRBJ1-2	CASSQTQGAQYGYTF	TGCGCCAGCAGCCAAACGCAGGGGGCCCAGTATGGCTACACCTTC
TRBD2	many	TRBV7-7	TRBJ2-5	CASSLTAGSETQYF	TGTGCTAGCAGCTTAACAGCGGGAAGTGAGACCCAGTACTTC
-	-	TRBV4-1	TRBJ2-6	CASSQDAGSGANVLTF	TGCGCCAGCAGCCAAGATGCAGGCTCTGGGGCCAACGTCCTGACTTTC
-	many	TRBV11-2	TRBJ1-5	CASSLGLNQPQHF	TGTGCCAGCAGCTTAGGGCTTAATCAGCCCCAGCATTTT
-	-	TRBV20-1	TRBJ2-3	CSAILATDTQYF	TGCAGTGCTATCCTAGCAACAGATACGCAGTATTTT
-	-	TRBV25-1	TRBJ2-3	CASSELGGRTDTQYF	TGTGCCAGCAGTGAATTGGGGGGGCGCACAGATACGCAGTATTTT
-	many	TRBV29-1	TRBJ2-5	CSVVAGLQETQYF	TGCAGCGTTGTTGCGGGGTTACAAGAGACCCAGTACTTC
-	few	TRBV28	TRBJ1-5	CATQEVNNQPQHF	TGTGCCACCCAGGAAGTCAACAATCAGCCCCAGCATTTT
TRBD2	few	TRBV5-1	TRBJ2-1	CASSFLQRGGHNEQFF	TGCGCCAGCAGCTTTTTACAGCGGGGGGGCCACAATGAGCAGTTCTTC
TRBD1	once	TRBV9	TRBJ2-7	CASSLRGTGVPYEQYF	TGTGCCAGCAGCCTAAGGGGGACAGGGGTTCCCTACGAGCAGTACTTC
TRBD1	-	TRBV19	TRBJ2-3	CASSTLLGQGPAQYF	TGTGCCAGTAGTACCCTCCTCGGACAGGGACCGGCGCAGTATTTT
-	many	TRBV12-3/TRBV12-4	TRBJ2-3	CASSGKNQAAGDTQYF	TGTGCCAGCAGTGGGAAAAACCAGGCGGCCGGGGATACGCAGTATTTT
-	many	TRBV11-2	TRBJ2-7	CASSQGLGQYF	TGTGCCAGCAGCCAGGGGCTGGGGCAGTACTTC
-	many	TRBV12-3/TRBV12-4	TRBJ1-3	CASSFVSSGNTIYF	TGTGCCAGCAGTTTTGTGTCGTCTGGAAACACCATATATTTT
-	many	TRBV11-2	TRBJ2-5	CASSPTAILSETQYF	TGTGCCAGCAGCCCAACCGCCATACTATCGGAGACCCAGTACTTC
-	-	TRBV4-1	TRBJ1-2	CASSQDAGGAGYGYTF	TGCGCCAGCAGCCAAGATGCGGGGGGCGCCGGCTATGGCTACACCTTC
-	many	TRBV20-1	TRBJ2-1	CSVMISVGNYNEQFF	TGCAGTGTCATGATTTCGGTCGGCAACTACAATGAGCAGTTCTTC
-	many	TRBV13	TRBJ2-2	CASSKAGGTGELFF	TGTGCCAGCAGCAAAGCAGGGGGGACCGGGGAGCTGTTTTTT
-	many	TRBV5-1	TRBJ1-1	CASSLGTETEAFF	TGCGCCAGCAGCCTAGGGACGGAGACTGAAGCTTTCTTT
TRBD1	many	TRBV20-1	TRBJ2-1	CSARDPTGTNEQFF	TGCAGTGCTAGAGATCCGACAGGGACCAATGAGCAGTTCTTC
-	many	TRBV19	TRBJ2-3	CASGGGAGDTQYF	TGTGCCAGCGGTGGGGGCGCGGGGGATACGCAGTATTTT
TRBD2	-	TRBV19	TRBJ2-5	CASSTTSEGETQYF	TGTGCCAGTAGTACGACTAGCGAGGGAGAGACCCAGTACTTC
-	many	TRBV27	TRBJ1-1	CASSLGWQANTEAFF	TGTGCCAGCAGTTTAGGGTGGCAGGCGAACACTGAAGCTTTCTTT
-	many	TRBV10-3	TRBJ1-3	CAIRPTGTNGNTIYF	TGTGCCATCAGGCCTACCGGGACAAATGGAAACACCATATATTTT
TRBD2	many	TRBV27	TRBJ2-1	CASSFQPRRGEGVDEQFF	TGTGCCAGCAGTTTCCAACCCCGGCGGGGGGAAGGAGTAGATGAGCAGTTCTTC
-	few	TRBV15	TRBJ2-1	CATSRGGNRVNEQFF	TGTGCCACCAGCAGAGGGGGGAATCGGGTGAATGAGCAGTTCTTC
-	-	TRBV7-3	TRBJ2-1	CASSLTPQGEQFF	TGTGCCAGCAGCTTAACGCCACAGGGTGAGCAGTTCTTC
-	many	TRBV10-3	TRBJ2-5	CAISESPSDQETQYF	TGTGCCATCAGTGAGTCGCCATCGGATCAAGAGACCCAGTACTTC
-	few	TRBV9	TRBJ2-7	CASSLLPSSTGRLNEQYF	TGTGCCAGCAGCCTATTGCCCTCCTCTACGGGCCGGCTAAACGAGCAGTACTTC
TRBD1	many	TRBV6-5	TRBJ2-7	CASSYSRQGYEQYF	TGTGCCAGCAGTTACTCGAGACAGGGCTACGAGCAGTACTTC
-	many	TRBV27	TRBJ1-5	CASSLGPSGGNQPQHF	TGTGCCAGCAGTTTAGGACCCTCGGGGGGCAATCAGCCCCAGCATTTT
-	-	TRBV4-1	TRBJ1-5	CASSQDPAALNQPQHF	TGCGCCAGCAGCCAAGATCCGGCAGCTCTCAATCAGCCCCAGCATTTT
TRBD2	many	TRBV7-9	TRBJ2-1	CASRREGTYNEQFF	TGTGCCAGCCGTCGGGAGGGAACCTACAATGAGCAGTTCTTC